This TCR beta chain was obtained from a study of blood T cell repertoires in COVID-19. The wider study: T cells, B-cell-depleted T cells, or PBMCs provided the cDNA or gDNA that served as material.

CDR3 length: 14 residues. Germline V gene data show CDR1 as MNHEY and CDR2 as SVGEGT. With 2 bases removed from V and 7 bases from J, the gap between germline ends came to 12 bases. In the original processing: Estimation of nucleated cell counts was performed using reference gene primer amplification. The method was immunoSEQ multiplex PCR; TCRdb's version includes in-frame clones alone and lacks a portion of them. V, J and clone size were drawn from that table, and D and trimming were deduced from the DNA. The sample has about 47,000 clones; around four fifths are singletons. Material: peripheral blood. The chain carries TRBV6-2 or TRBV6-3 and TRBJ2-1; no firm D call. The receptor was isolated from a human donor with acute or convalescent COVID-19. The donor label of this sample is uncertain. The CDR3 DNA is TGTGCCAGCAGTTACGCTTCGTCCGGTAATGAGCAGTTCTTC. Translated, it gives CASSYASSGNEQFF.